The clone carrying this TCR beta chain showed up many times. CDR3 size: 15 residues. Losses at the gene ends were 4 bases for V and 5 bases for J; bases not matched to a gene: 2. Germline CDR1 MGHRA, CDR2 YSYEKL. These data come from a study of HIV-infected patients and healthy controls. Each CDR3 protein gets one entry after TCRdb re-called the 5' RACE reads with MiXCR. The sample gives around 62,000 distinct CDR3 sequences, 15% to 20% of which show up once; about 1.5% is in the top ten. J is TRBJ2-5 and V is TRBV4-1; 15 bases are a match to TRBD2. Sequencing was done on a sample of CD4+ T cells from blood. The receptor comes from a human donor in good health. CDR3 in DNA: TGCGCCAGCAGCCCCGGGACTAGCGGGAGGGAGACCCAGTACTTC. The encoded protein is CASSPGTSGRETQYF.